Each of the 14 T cell receptor beta chains below was sequenced from the same sample in a study of cytomegalovirus exposure and HLA in healthy donors. PCR primers comprised 60 Vbeta and 13 Jbeta primers. Repertoires were generated with immunoSEQ multiplex PCR, while TCRdb's copy carries only in-frame clones and drops some. Of 100,000 to 150,000 clones in the sample, about 73% are singletons; the top ten hold 8.2%. The sample comprised PBMCs. These receptors came from a woman aged 40 to 55 in good health and CMV-seropositive.

The CDR3 spells CASSEYGANTGELFF. CDR3 bases: TGTGCCAGCAGTGAATACGGGGCGAACACCGGGGAGCTGTTTTTT. The chain uses TRBV2 and TRBJ2-2; D is possibly TRBD2 (5 bases). Germline-derived CDR1 and CDR2 are SNHLY and FYNNEI. This CDR3 region has 15 residues. V lost 2 bases to trimming and J lost 0 bases, with 7 bases between them.

This chain links TRBV7-2 with TRBJ2-5; TRBD2 is a possible D gene (7 bases). The CDR3 has 17 residues. Germline CDR1 SGHTA, CDR2 FQGNSA. V was pared by 2 bases and J by 2 bases, with 18 bases between. The CDR3 reads CASSLPARGGSQETQYF. CDR3 DNA: TGTGCCAGCAGCTTACCCGCTAGGGGGGGCTCACAAGAGACCCAGTACTTC.

This clone was picked up a small number of times. This sequence joins TRBV7-8 and TRBJ1-6, with TRBD1 matching 9 bases. The J segment lost 7 bases and the V segment lost 4 bases, leaving 2 bases of the junction unmatched. Germline V gene lookup returns CDR1 SGHVS and CDR2 FQNEAQ. The CDR3 is 14 residues long. CDR3 DNA: TGTGCCAGCAGCTCAGACAGGGGGAATTCACCCCTCCACTTT. It encodes CASSSDRGNSPLHF.

This clone was seen a few times. The chain couples TRBV2 to TRBJ1-5; 7 bases are shared with TRBD1. Trimming removed 7 bases from V and 7 bases from J; junction bases left unmatched: 10. Germline assignment: CDR1 SNHLY and CDR2 FYNNEI. This CDR3 has 14 amino acids. Here the CDR3 DNA reads TGTGCCAGCAATGGACAGGTAGACTCCCAGCCCCAGCATTTT. Protein product: CASNGQVDSQPQHF.

The rearrangement links TRBV19 to TRBJ2-7; D is possibly TRBD1 (5 bases). The CDR3 totals 15 residues. Germline V gene data show CDR1 as LNHDA and CDR2 as SQIVND (reference sequence). V dropped 3 bases and J dropped 7 bases, with 19 bases sitting between them. The CDR3 spells CASSMWAGPTREQYF. Here the CDR3 DNA reads TGTGCCAGTAGTATGTGGGCAGGGCCGACGAGGGAGCAGTACTTC.

J is TRBJ1-2 and V is TRBV19; 10 bases agree with TRBD1. This CDR3 region has 14 residues. Germline V gene lookup returns CDR1 LNHDA and CDR2 SQIVND (reference sequence). Losses at the gene ends were 11 bases for V and 9 bases for J; bases not matched to a gene: 15. The CDR3 region is CASKPHGQGGSYTF. CDR3 coding DNA: TGTGCCTCAAAACCCCACGGACAGGGGGGTAGCTACACCTTC.

The rearrangement joins TRBV19 to TRBJ1-5; TRBD1 matches at 7 bases. This CDR3 is built from 19 residues. Germline CDR1 and CDR2: LNHDA and SQIVND (reference sequence). V dropped 0 bases and J dropped 1; count of bases not matched to a gene: 12. This chain's CDR3 is CASSIDLSRQGRSNQPQHF. CDR3 DNA sequence: TGTGCCAGTAGTATAGATCTGTCGAGACAGGGTAGGAGCAATCAGCCCCAGCATTTT.

V gene TRBV5-1 combines with J gene TRBJ2-5, with 11 nucleotides matching TRBD1. Germline V lookup: CDR1 SGHRS, CDR2 YFSETQ. After removal of 4 bases from V and 5 bases from J, the junction contained 10 bases not matched to a gene. CDR3 length: 16 amino acids. For the CDR3, the DNA is TGCGCCAGCAGCGATCCGGGACAGGGGGATTTTGAGACCCAGTACTTC. This sequence encodes CASSDPGQGDFETQYF.

This chain connects TRBV15 to TRBJ1-5; D might be TRBD1 (5 bases). Germline values: CDR1 LNHNV, CDR2 YYDKDF (reference sequence). The CDR3 totals 15 residues. With 0 bases removed from V and 6 bases from J, the gap between germline ends came to 12 bases. DNA for the CDR3: TGTGCCACCAGCAGAGATGGGGCGGAAGGTCAGCCCCAGCATTTT. Amino acid sequence: CATSRDGAEGQPQHF.

The V gene is TRBV6-5, the J gene TRBJ1-1; D remains ambiguous. The V and J ends lost 2 bases and 1 base respectively, with 11 bases between them. Germline lookup yields CDR1 MNHEY and CDR2 SVGAGI. The CDR3 extends over 15 amino acids. CDR3: CASSYPTGKNTEAFF. The DNA of the CDR3 is TGTGCCAGCAGTTACCCAACGGGGAAGAACACTGAAGCTTTCTTT.

This chain joins TRBV7-9 and TRBJ2-3, with TRBD2 identical over 10 bases. From germline, CDR1 is SEHNR and CDR2 FQNEAQ (reference sequence). The CDR3 loop spans 15 amino acids. V lost 2 bases, J lost 5 bases, and 4 bases stayed unmatched. CDR3 in amino acids: CASSLYSGGGDTQYF. CDR3 in DNA: TGTGCCAGCAGCTTATACAGCGGGGGGGGAGATACGCAGTATTTT.

The rearrangement links TRBV13 to TRBJ1-6, with 8 nucleotides matching TRBD1. The germline V gene encodes CDR1 PRHDT and CDR2 FYEKMQ (reference sequence). Trimming cost V 5 bases and J 0 bases; bases outside gene matches: 6. The length of the CDR3 is 17 residues. CDR3 sequence: CASSEDRGYSYNSPLHF. In nucleotides, the CDR3 is TGTGCCAGCAGCGAAGACAGGGGATACTCCTATAATTCACCCCTCCACTTT.

The chain combines TRBV29-1 with TRBJ1-1, with D perhaps matching TRBD1 (6 bases). The germline gives CDR1 SQVTM, CDR2 ANQGSEA. The CDR3 consists of 13 residues. With 7 bases removed from V and 0 bases from J, the gap between germline ends came to 12 bases. In DNA form, the CDR3 reads TGCAGCGCCCCGGACAGCATGAACACTGAAGCTTTCTTT. Translation gives CSAPDSMNTEAFF.

The chain joins TRBV7-9 to TRBJ1-4, with D possibly TRBD1 on 6 matching bases. CDR3 size: 14 residues. Per the germline V gene, CDR1 is SEHNR and CDR2 is FQNEAQ (reference sequence). V was shortened by 1 base and J by 7 bases, with 10 bases between the two germline ends. CDR3 sequence: CASSLGTVAEKLFF. The DNA for the CDR3 is TGTGCCAGCAGCTTAGGGACAGTAGCTGAAAAACTGTTTTTT. Filled out from reference TRBV7-9 and TRBJ1-4, the complete variable domain reads DTGVSQNPRHKITKRGQNVTFRCDPISEHNRLYWYRQTLGQGPEFLTYFQNEAQLEKSRLLSDRFSAERPKGSFSTLEIQRTEQGDSAMYLCASSLGTVAEKLFFGSGTQLSVL.